One and the same sample provided the 13 T cell receptor beta chains below, sequenced in a study of T cell repertoires in cytomegalovirus infection. Via MiXCR, TCRdb re-called the reads, giving one row per CDR3 protein. The data show around 260,000 distinct CDR3 sequences, roughly 25% seen once. The sequenced sample was PBMCs. These receptors were obtained from a human donor in good health (CMV status not recorded). Some clones in this sample may be carry-over from other donors' samples.

This clonotype was seen only a few times. The chain carries TRBV11-3 and TRBJ2-1, with 10 bases that match TRBD1. Germline V lookup: CDR1 SGHNT, CDR2 YENEEA. J lost 15 bases, V lost 5 bases, and 16 bases had no gene match. CDR3 length: 15 amino acids. DNA of the CDR3: TGTGCCAGCAGCCCGAGGCAGGGACAGGGGCCCCCCTTGTTCTTC. It specifies CASSPRQGQGPPLFF.

V and J are TRBV10-3 and TRBJ2-1; no firm D call. The V end was cut by 5 bases, the J end by 8 bases, with 13 bases between. This CDR3 has 13 residues. Per germline, CDR1 ENHRY and CDR2 SYGVKD. Here the CDR3 reads CAISSGTLDEQFF. The CDR3 nucleotides are TGTGCCATCAGTTCCGGAACCCTCGATGAGCAGTTCTTC.

This clonotype was recorded a few times. The chain employs TRBV11-3 and TRBJ2-1; D tentatively reads TRBD1 or TRBD2 (5 bases each). This CDR3 has 14 amino acids. CDR1 and CDR2 from the germline V gene are SGHNT and YENEEA. Trimming pared 3 bases from V and 10 bases from J, leaving 16 bases between. CDR3: CASSFGGAFGEQFF. The CDR3 DNA sequence: TGTGCCAGCAGCTTTGGGGGAGCATTCGGCGAGCAGTTCTTC.

This clonotype was recorded a few times. This sequence joins TRBV15 and TRBJ1-2, with 8 bases aligning to TRBD1. V was clipped by 3 bases and J by 7 bases; unmatched bases: 10. Germline CDR1 and CDR2: LNHNV and YYDKDF (reference sequence). This CDR3 has 15 residues. This CDR3 reads CATSRDPDRDVGYTF. CDR3 sequence (DNA): TGTGCCACCAGCAGGGATCCGGACAGGGACGTTGGCTACACCTTC.

The chain uses TRBV6-2 or TRBV6-3 and TRBJ2-1, with 9 bases lining up with TRBD2. The length of the CDR3 is 12 residues. The V gene end was trimmed by 6 bases and the J gene end by 10 bases; junction bases not matched to a gene: 4. Germline loops: CDR1 MNHEY, CDR2 SVGEGT. The CDR3 region is CASRRLAAEQFF. In nucleotides, the CDR3 is TGTGCCAGCAGGAGACTAGCGGCAGAGCAGTTCTTC.

This rearrangement joins TRBV27 to TRBJ2-1; D assignment may be TRBD1 or TRBD2 (5 bases each). The length of the CDR3 is 15 residues. Germline V gene sequence: CDR1 MNHEY, CDR2 SMNVEV (reference sequence). V was trimmed by 6 bases and J by 0 bases, leaving 12 bases between them. The CDR3 DNA sequence: TGTGCCAGCAGGGATGGGACGGCCTCCTACAATGAGCAGTTCTTC. It specifies CASRDGTASYNEQFF.

This chain joins TRBV29-1 and TRBJ2-5, with 8 bases lining up with TRBD1. CDR3 size: 13 residues. V dropped 4 bases and J dropped 5; count of bases not matched to a gene: 6. From germline, CDR1 is SQVTM and CDR2 ANQGSEA. Here the CDR3 DNA reads TGCAGCGTTGGGGAACAGGGGGGTGAGACCCAGTACTTC. Translating it yields CSVGEQGGETQYF.

The chain carries TRBV11-2 and TRBJ2-7; 8 nucleotides agree with TRBD1. Trimming removed 0 bases from V and 6 bases from J; junction bases left unmatched: 4. Germline assignment: CDR1 SGHAT and CDR2 FQNNGV. CDR3 length equals 14 residues. CDR3 region: CASSLESGGTEQYF. The CDR3 coding sequence is TGTGCCAGCAGCTTAGAGTCAGGGGGCACCGAGCAGTACTTC.

The chain recombines TRBV9 with TRBJ2-1; no clear D gene. The CDR3 sequence is 15 residues long. V lost 4 bases and J 0 bases, leaving 11 bases between the germline ends. Germline CDR1 is SGDLS and CDR2 is YYNGEE. CDR3 sequence (DNA): TGTGCCAGCAGCCCCCGGGTCCTCTCCTACAATGAGCAGTTCTTC. Translation: CASSPRVLSYNEQFF. The full variable domain, with the rest looked up from reference TRBV9 and TRBJ2-1, is DSGVTQTPKHLITATGQRVTLRCSPRSGDLSVYWYQQSLDQGLQFLIQYYNGEERAKGNILERFSAQQFPDLHSELNLSSLELGDSALYFCASSPRVLSYNEQFFGPGTRLTVL.

The gene calls are TRBV6-2 or TRBV6-3 and TRBJ2-1; TRBD2 aligns across 14 bases. Germline values: CDR1 MNHEY, CDR2 SVGEGT. With V trimmed by 5 bases and J by 7 bases, 7 bases remained unmatched. CDR3 length: 16 amino acids. The chain's CDR3 is CASSLTSGRAGNEQFF. The CDR3 DNA follows: TGTGCCAGCAGTCTGACTAGCGGGAGGGCGGGAAATGAGCAGTTCTTC.

This clonotype was detected a few times. The rearrangement uses TRBV28 and TRBJ2-1; tentative D call: TRBD2 (5 bases). Trimming cost V 2 bases and J 0 bases, with 11 bases left between them. Germline CDR1 is MDHEN and CDR2 is SYDVKM. This CDR3 is built from 16 residues. CDR3 protein: CASSLDPGNSYNEQFF. DNA for the CDR3: TGTGCCAGCAGTTTAGACCCGGGAAACTCCTACAATGAGCAGTTCTTC.

This clonotype was found a few times. The chain links TRBV19 to TRBJ1-5; D is unresolved. The CDR3 spans 15 residues. The V end lost 10 bases, the J end lost 3 bases, and 19 bases lay between the germline ends. Germline CDR1 and CDR2: LNHDA and SQIVND (reference sequence). The DNA for the CDR3 is TGTGCCACCACCCTCCGGCGGTTGAACAATCAGCCCCAGCATTTT. Translated: CATTLRRLNNQPQHF.

About this clonotype: It may be a read error: a sequence one base away is much more abundant. The chain has TRBV7-9 and TRBJ2-7, with D perhaps being TRBD1 or TRBD2 (5 bases each). Trimming left V 6 bases short and J 3 bases short, with 18 bases between. The CDR3 is 15 residues long. Germline V CDR1 and CDR2: SEHNR, FQNEAQ (reference sequence). The CDR3, as DNA: TGTGCCAGCAGGGCCGCTGACAGACGGGACTACGAGCAGTACTTC. This gives the protein CASRAADRRDYEQYF.